Below, one T cell receptor beta chain is given with its context. Its antigen is unknown. This sample is drawn from a study of tumor and adjacent non-tumor tissue in lung cancer. Study-wide results and caveats: Tumor tissue had significantly higher TCR diversity than normal lung.

The library came from three nested PCR rounds adapted from ARM-PCR protocols. TCRdb passed the multiplex PCR reads through MiXCR, listing each CDR3 protein once. Of 60,000 or so distinct CDR3 sequences in the sample, around two thirds were seen once. No cell sorting was done before RNA was extracted from the tissue. The normal lung tissue was taken more than 3 cm from the tumor edge. The V gene end was trimmed by 2 bases and the J gene end by 6 bases; junction bases not matched to a gene: 8. The CDR3 sequence is 16 residues long. The germline gives CDR1 DFQATT, CDR2 SNEGSKA (reference sequence). V gene TRBV20-1 combines with J gene TRBJ2-1; 12 bases align to TRBD2. Sequencing was carried out using distant non-tumor lung tissue. The clonotype comes from a man aged 65-85 years with non-small cell lung cancer. The CDR3 loop is CSARWLAGGRSNEQFF. The DNA of the CDR3 is TGCAGTGCTAGATGGCTAGCGGGAGGGAGAAGCAATGAGCAGTTCTTC.